A selection of T cell receptor beta chains follows, all from one sample in a study of graft-versus-host responses after intestinal transplantation. TCRdb's table, derived via immunoSEQ multiplex PCR, lists solely in-frame clones and lacks some. The repertoire consists of roughly 13,000 clones, with about 30% occurring once and the leading ten covering approximately 5.1%. The sequences come from alloreactive CD4+ T cells from a mixed lymphocyte reaction culture, collected before intestinal transplant. These receptors all come from a human patient who received an intestinal transplant. Each CDR3 is given with its conserved first and last residue. A D gene is named only where the DNA matches it firmly. Clone size, where shown, is once, few, many, or a class for clones that have expanded.

J gene: TRBJ2-3
V gene: TRBV5-1
D gene: TRBD2
clone size: medium-sized
CDR3 DNA: TGCGCCAGCAGCGGACTAGTTATTGATACGCAGTATTTT
CDR3 protein: CASSGLVIDTQYF

J gene: TRBJ2-1
V gene: TRBV7-2
D gene: TRBD1
clone size: few
CDR3 DNA: TGTGCCAGCAGCTTAGGGTACAGGGGCTACAATGAGCAGTTCTTC
CDR3 protein: CASSLGYRGYNEQFF

J gene: TRBJ2-7
V gene: TRBV18
D gene: TRBD1
clone size: few
CDR3 DNA: TGTGCCAGCTCACCCCTCAGACAGGGGGCGGCCGGCTCCTACGAGCAGTACTTC
CDR3 protein: CASSPLRQGAAGSYEQYF

J gene: TRBJ1-2
V gene: TRBV5-1
D gene: TRBD1
clone size: medium-sized
CDR3 DNA: TGCGCCAGCAGCTTGGTAGTTGGGGACAGGGGCTATGGCTACACCTTC
CDR3 protein: CASSLVVGDRGYGYTF

J gene: TRBJ2-3
V gene: TRBV9
D gene: NA
clone size: NA
CDR3 DNA: TGTGCCAGCAGCGTAGTTGGACAGCCAGACACAGATACGCAGTATTTT
CDR3 protein: CASSVVGQPDTDTQYF

J gene: TRBJ2-7
V gene: TRBV11-1
D gene: TRBD2
clone size: few
CDR3 DNA: TGTGCCAGCAGCTTACGAGACGGGAGGCCCCTCTCCTACTACGAGCAGTACTTC
CDR3 protein: CASSLRDGRPLSYYEQYF

J gene: TRBJ2-1
V gene: TRBV5-8
D gene: NA
clone size: few
CDR3 DNA: TGTGCCAGCAGCTTGATCCATGAGCAGTTCTTC
CDR3 protein: CASSLIHEQFF

J gene: TRBJ2-7
V gene: TRBV18
D gene: TRBD2
clone size: NA
CDR3 DNA: TGTGCCAGCTCACGCTATACTAGCGGGCATACCTACGAGCAGTACTTC
CDR3 protein: CASSRYTSGHTYEQYF

J gene: TRBJ1-2
V gene: TRBV25-1
D gene: NA
clone size: NA
CDR3 DNA: TGTGCCAGCAGTGAACCAGGGGATGGTGGCTACACCTTC
CDR3 protein: CASSEPGDGGYTF

J gene: TRBJ2-5
V gene: TRBV7-6
D gene: TRBD2
clone size: few
CDR3 DNA: TGTGCCAGCAGCCAGGGACTAGCGGGAGAGACCCAGTACTTC
CDR3 protein: CASSQGLAGETQYF